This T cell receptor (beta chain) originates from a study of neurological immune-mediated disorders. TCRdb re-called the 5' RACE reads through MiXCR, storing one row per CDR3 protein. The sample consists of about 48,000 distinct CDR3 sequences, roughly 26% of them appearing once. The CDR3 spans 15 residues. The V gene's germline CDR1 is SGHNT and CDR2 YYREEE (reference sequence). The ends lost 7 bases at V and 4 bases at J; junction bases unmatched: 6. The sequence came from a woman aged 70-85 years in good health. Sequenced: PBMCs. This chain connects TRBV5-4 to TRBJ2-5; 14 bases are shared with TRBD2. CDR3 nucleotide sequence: TGTGCCAGCGGGGGACTAGCGGGAGAACGAGAGACCCAGTACTTC. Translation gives CASGGLAGERETQYF.